Each of the 17 T cell receptor beta chains below was sequenced from the same sample in a study of cytomegalovirus exposure and HLA in healthy donors. Measured with immunoSEQ multiplex PCR; TCRdb has only the in-frame clones, and not every one. The sample has around 150,000 clones, 70% to 90% seen once; the top ten hold about 3.5%. Source material: PBMCs. The receptors here all came from a woman younger than 35 in good health and CMV-seropositive.

This clone appeared once. The chain combines TRBV6-5 with TRBJ2-7, with a possible D match to TRBD2 (5 bases). V lost 0 bases and J lost 3, with 12 bases in between. CDR1 is MNHEY and CDR2 is SVGAGI in the germline V gene. CDR3 length: 15 residues. CDR3 region: CASSYSRIGLYEQYF. The CDR3 region has the DNA TGTGCCAGCAGTTACTCGCGCATAGGACTCTACGAGCAGTACTTC.

The chain is built from TRBV30 and TRBJ1-5; no clear D gene. Looked up from germline, CDR1 is GTSNPN and CDR2 is SVGIG (reference sequence). The CDR3 is 14 residues long. Trimming cost V 0 bases and J 5 bases, with 11 bases left between them. The DNA of the CDR3 is TGTGCCTGGAGTGTACTTTTCGGTGATCAGCCCCAGCATTTT. As protein: CAWSVLFGDQPQHF.

Written as DNA, the CDR3 is TGCGCCAGCAGCCAATCCTATATCTCCCTTAACTATGGCTACACCTTC. It yields the protein CASSQSYISLNYGYTF. The V gene is TRBV4-3, the J gene TRBJ1-2; no firm D call. This CDR3 contains 16 residues. Germline V lookup: CDR1 LGHNA, CDR2 YSLEER. Between the trimmed V and J ends, which lost 2 bases and 1 base, there was a span of 14 bases.

This sequence joins TRBV19 and TRBJ1-4; TRBD1 matches 9 bases. Unmatched junction bases numbered 5, after V lost 6 bases and J lost 0 bases. This CDR3 is built from 16 residues. Per germline, CDR1 LNHDA and CDR2 SQIVND (reference sequence). The CDR3 bases are TGTGCCAGTAGGGGGACAGGGTCGGCAACTAATGAAAAACTGTTTTTT. This codes for CASRGTGSATNEKLFF.

V gene TRBV19 combines with J gene TRBJ1-2; no firm D call. Germline CDR1 is LNHDA and CDR2 is SQIVND (reference sequence). The V gene lost 5 bases and the J gene lost 0 bases, with 10 bases spanning the gap. This CDR3 has 14 amino acids. In DNA form, the CDR3 reads TGTGCCAGTAGTTATAAGAGCACTAACTATGGCTACACCTTC. Its protein is CASSYKSTNYGYTF.

The V and J genes are TRBV28 and TRBJ2-7; TRBD1 matches 12 bases. V gave up 2 bases and J gave up 7 bases; unmatched junction bases: 6. CDR3 length: 15 residues. Germline V gene lookup returns CDR1 MDHEN and CDR2 SYDVKM. The CDR3 nucleotides are TGTGCCAGCAGTTTACCGGGACAGGGGGCCGGGGAGCAGTACTTC. It is translated as CASSLPGQGAGEQYF.

This rearrangement joins TRBV6-6 to TRBJ1-2, with TRBD1 matching over 8 bases. The V and J ends lost 0 bases and 2 bases, in that order; junction bases with no gene match: 2. This CDR3 comprises 15 residues. CDR1 MNHNY and CDR2 SVGAGI come from the germline V gene (reference sequence). CDR3 DNA sequence: TGTGCCAGCAGTTACTCGGGACAGGTCAACTATGGCTACACCTTC. It specifies CASSYSGQVNYGYTF.

The rearrangement joins TRBV10-3 to TRBJ1-5; TRBD1 is a possible D gene (5 bases). Trimming took 4 bases from V and 0 from J, leaving 13 bases between them. CDR1 ENHRY and CDR2 SYGVKD come from the germline V gene. The CDR3 covers 16 residues. The CDR3 nucleotides are TGTGCCATCAGTGGAAGCAGGGCCTATAGCAATCAGCCCCAGCATTTT. This encodes CAISGSRAYSNQPQHF.

This chain joins TRBV7-9 and TRBJ2-3; no clear D. The CDR3 loop spans 14 amino acids. V lost 7 bases, J lost 2 bases, and 13 bases lay in between. Per the germline V gene, CDR1 is SEHNR and CDR2 is FQNEAQ (reference sequence). The chain's CDR3 is CASTFSLATDTQYF. CDR3 bases: TGTGCCAGCACCTTCTCATTGGCCACAGATACGCAGTATTTT.

The V call is TRBV5-4, the J call TRBJ2-7; D might be TRBD2 (6 bases). Germline V lookup: CDR1 SGHNT, CDR2 YYREEE (reference sequence). The CDR3 runs to 12 residues. The V and J ends lost 4 bases and 7 bases respectively, with 12 bases between them. The CDR3 region has the DNA TGTGCCAGCAGCGCGCCTAGCGCGGAGCAGTACTTC. Residues: CASSAPSAEQYF.

The V and J genes are TRBV28 and TRBJ2-2, with TRBD1 matching over 11 bases. The V segment lost 4 bases and the J segment 3 bases; nucleotides outside the gene matches: 7. The germline gives CDR1 MDHEN, CDR2 SYDVKM. This CDR3 is built from 17 residues. The CDR3 here is CASSWGQGGLHTGELFF. The CDR3 bases are TGTGCCAGCAGTTGGGGACAGGGGGGACTCCACACCGGGGAGCTGTTTTTT.

The chain links TRBV4-1 to TRBJ2-7; unclear D gene. This CDR3 comprises 15 residues. Trimming stripped 0 bases from V and 3 bases from J, with 12 bases between. CDR1 is MGHRA, CDR2 YSYEKL, per germline. CDR3 DNA: TGCGCCAGCAGCCAAGATGTCGATCTAGGCTACGAGCAGTACTTC. The encoded protein is CASSQDVDLGYEQYF.

About this clone itself: At the DNA level, this CDR3 is encoded by other sequences in the same sample as well. The chain has TRBV27 and TRBJ2-7, with a tentative D call TRBD2 (6 bases). V lost 0 bases and J lost 4, with 10 bases in between. The CDR3 sequence is 14 residues long. Germline V gene data show CDR1 as MNHEY and CDR2 as SMNVEV (reference sequence). In DNA form, the CDR3 reads TGTGCCAGCAGTTTATCGGGGGGTTCGTACGAGCAGTACTTC. Protein: CASSLSGGSYEQYF.

Only one count was recorded for this clone. This sequence joins TRBV6-4 and TRBJ2-3; TRBD2 matches 12 bases. The CDR3 has 15 amino acids. Per germline, CDR1 MRHNA and CDR2 SNTAGT. V trimming: 5 bases; J trimming: 2 bases; junction bases outside the gene matches: 2. CDR3 sequence (DNA): TGTGCCAGCAGTCGACTAGCGGGAGCCACAGATACGCAGTATTTT. Translation gives CASSRLAGATDTQYF.

The chain has TRBV5-6 and TRBJ1-2, with D possibly TRBD1 on 6 matching bases. This CDR3 has 15 amino acids. Germline-derived CDR1 and CDR2 are SGHDT and YYEEEE. V dropped 0 bases and J dropped 5 bases, with 14 bases sitting between them. CDR3 in amino acids: CASSLAGGEEYGYTF. The CDR3 coding sequence is TGTGCCAGCAGCTTGGCTGGGGGCGAAGAATATGGCTACACCTTC.

The chain is built from TRBV11-3 and TRBJ2-3; 11 bases are shared with TRBD2. The CDR3 length is 17 residues. The V gene's germline CDR1 is SGHNT and CDR2 YENEEA. J gave up 2 bases and V 2 bases, and 6 bases lay outside the gene matches. This chain's CDR3 is CASSLRATSGNTDTQYF. The CDR3 DNA reads as TGTGCCAGCAGCTTACGGGCGACTAGCGGGAACACAGATACGCAGTATTTT.

The V and J genes are TRBV7-3 and TRBJ1-1; D is possibly TRBD1 (6 bases). Trimming pared 5 bases from V and 1 base from J, leaving 11 bases between. CDR3 length: 14 residues. Per germline, CDR1 SGHTA and CDR2 FQGTGA. CDR3 region: CASSPGHRNTEAFF. As DNA, the CDR3 is TGTGCCAGCAGCCCGGGACACAGGAACACTGAAGCTTTCTTT.